The 24 T cell receptor beta chains given below trace back to one sample, sequenced in a study of blood T cell repertoires in COVID-19. The protocol was immunoSEQ multiplex PCR, while the TCRdb copy is restricted to in-frame clones and leaves out a portion. This sample has some 100,000 clones, with approximately 85% found just once. Specimen: peripheral blood. The origin of the receptors is a woman aged 55 to 70 with acute or convalescent COVID-19.

The chain is built from TRBV19 and TRBJ1-3; 7 nucleotides agree with TRBD1. The CDR3 spans 15 residues. Trimming at V came to 7 bases and at J to 0 bases, leaving 6 bases not matched to a gene. Germline CDR1 LNHDA, CDR2 SQIVND (reference sequence). The CDR3 nucleotides read TGTGCCAGTAAGGGGACAGCCCTCTCTGGAAACACCATATATTTT. Encoded protein: CASKGTALSGNTIYF.

V usage is TRBV18 and J usage is TRBJ2-1, with 9 bases identical to TRBD1. Germline values: CDR1 KGHSH, CDR2 LQKENI. Germline trimming cut 3 bases from V and 5 bases from J; bases unmatched to any gene: 8. The CDR3 totals 16 residues. The CDR3 loop is CASSPQGTGIHNEQFF. The CDR3 coding sequence is TGTGCCAGCTCACCTCAAGGGACAGGGATACACAATGAGCAGTTCTTC.

CDR3 bases: TGTGCCAGCAGCCCGGATTCGGACAGGGCCTCTGGAAACACCATATATTTT. Amino acid sequence: CASSPDSDRASGNTIYF. The gene calls are TRBV11-3 and TRBJ1-3; TRBD1 aligns across 8 bases. V trimming: 5 bases; J trimming: 0 bases; junction bases outside the gene matches: 9. The CDR3 has 17 residues. Germline V gene sequence: CDR1 SGHNT, CDR2 YENEEA.

V gene TRBV18 combines with J gene TRBJ1-4; TRBD1 matches at 7 bases. The CDR3 runs 16 residues. CDR1 is KGHSH, CDR2 LQKENI, per germline. With V trimmed by 5 bases and J by 2 bases, 8 bases remained unmatched. This CDR3 is CASSSRQGGTNEKLFF. The CDR3 nucleotides read TGTGCCAGCTCATCACGACAGGGCGGGACTAATGAAAAACTGTTTTTT.

The chain combines TRBV7-2 with TRBJ1-5; possibly TRBD1 for D (6 bases). This CDR3 is built from 13 residues. The V and J ends lost 5 bases and 3 bases respectively, with 8 bases between them. Germline V gene sequence: CDR1 SGHTA, CDR2 FQGNSA. The CDR3 sequence is CASSNRVNQPQHF. CDR3 DNA: TGTGCCAGCAGCAACAGGGTCAATCAGCCCCAGCATTTT.

The chain has TRBV6-1 and TRBJ1-1; D not resolved. The CDR3 sequence is 13 residues long. The germline gives CDR1 MNHNS, CDR2 SASEGT. Trimming pared 0 bases from V and 6 bases from J, leaving 8 bases between. The CDR3: CASSEAAGAEAFF. Written as DNA, the CDR3 is TGTGCCAGCAGTGAAGCAGCCGGGGCTGAAGCTTTCTTT.

The chain carries TRBV4-1 and TRBJ2-1; 12 bases agree with TRBD2. Germline trimming cut 0 bases from V and 4 bases from J; bases unmatched to any gene: 4. The CDR3 loop spans 17 amino acids. Germline V gene data show CDR1 as MGHRA and CDR2 as YSYEKL. CDR3 in amino acids: CASSQEGGTSGYNEQFF. The CDR3 DNA reads as TGCGCCAGCAGCCAAGAGGGCGGGACTAGCGGGTACAATGAGCAGTTCTTC.

The chain combines TRBV7-3 with TRBJ2-1; 9 nucleotides match TRBD2. This CDR3 has 15 amino acids. With V trimmed by 0 bases and J by 6 bases, 3 bases remained unmatched. Germline CDR1 and CDR2: SGHTA and FQGTGA. The CDR3 DNA follows: TGTGCCAGCAGCTTAACAGCGGGAGGAGGCAATGAGCAGTTCTTC. This translates into CASSLTAGGGNEQFF.

This clone was seen a single time. This sequence joins TRBV19 and TRBJ1-4, with 8 bases that match TRBD1. The CDR3 is 12 amino acids. The germline gives CDR1 LNHDA, CDR2 SQIVND (reference sequence). The ends lost 10 bases at V and 7 bases at J; junction bases unmatched: 5. CDR3 in DNA: TGTGCCACCGGACAGGGTGTTGAAAAACTGTTTTTT. It encodes CATGQGVEKLFF.

This clone has a single count. The genes are TRBV7-9 and TRBJ1-3; 8 bases map to TRBD1. The ends lost 6 bases at V and 1 base at J; junction bases unmatched: 8. Germline V gene lookup returns CDR1 SEHNR and CDR2 FQNEAQ (reference sequence). This CDR3 is built from 16 residues. CDR3 amino acids: CASSHGQGISGNTIYF. The CDR3 DNA is TGTGCCAGCAGTCACGGACAGGGAATATCTGGAAACACCATATATTTT.

The gene calls are TRBV3-1 (or the pseudogene TRBV3-2) and TRBJ1-4; 9 bases match TRBD1. Germline values: CDR1 LGHDT, CDR2 YNNKEL (reference sequence). Trimming took 3 bases from V and 7 from J; bases not matched to a gene: 6. This CDR3 spans 15 amino acids. The CDR3, as DNA: TGTGCCAGCAGCCACTCCGGGACAGGGAGTGAAAAACTGTTTTTT. It codes for CASSHSGTGSEKLFF.

The chain uses TRBV21-1 and TRBJ2-1; the table's TRBD1 call for D was not verified on the DNA. TRBV21-1 is tagged as a pseudogene. This CDR3 is built from 16 residues. The CDR3 here is CASSNRTGRRWNEQFF. The CDR3 nucleotides are TGTGCCAGCAGCAATCGGACAGGGCGAAGGTGGAATGAGCAGTTCTTC.

This chain links TRBV6-1 with TRBJ2-5; TRBD1 aligns across 8 bases. This CDR3 region has 17 residues. Germline values: CDR1 MNHNS, CDR2 SASEGT. V gave up 0 bases and J gave up 2 bases; unmatched junction bases: 8. Here the CDR3 reads CASSEAHRTGFQETQYF. CDR3 sequence (DNA): TGTGCCAGCAGTGAAGCGCATCGGACAGGGTTTCAAGAGACCCAGTACTTC.

The table lists this clone with a few counts. The chain uses TRBV3-1 (or the pseudogene TRBV3-2) and TRBJ1-5; D ambiguous. The CDR3 covers 14 residues. Germline CDR1 is LGHDT and CDR2 is YNNKEL (reference sequence). Trimming removed 1 base from V and 7 bases from J, with 11 bases in between. The chain's CDR3 is CASSQASSEQPQHF. CDR3 in DNA: TGTGCCAGCAGCCAAGCTTCCAGTGAACAGCCCCAGCATTTT.

The chain joins TRBV6-5 to TRBJ1-1; D perhaps matches TRBD1 (5 bases). Germline V gene data show CDR1 as MNHEY and CDR2 as SVGAGI. This CDR3 spans 15 amino acids. V shed 6 bases and J shed 2 bases, with 16 bases lying between them. CDR3 protein: CASSSPGGDNTEAFF. CDR3 nucleotides: TGTGCCAGCAGCTCTCCCGGGGGAGATAACACTGAAGCTTTCTTT.

The chain recombines TRBV7-3 with TRBJ2-1, with a weak D call TRBD1 (6 bases). Trimming removed 2 bases at V and 0 bases at J, with 8 bases between. This CDR3 has 15 residues. The germline gives CDR1 SGHTA, CDR2 FQGTGA. The CDR3: CASSLQGSSYNEQFF. The CDR3, as DNA: TGTGCCAGCAGCTTACAGGGGAGCTCCTACAATGAGCAGTTCTTC.

The chain links TRBV7-3 to TRBJ2-7; D gene ambiguous. V lost 0 bases and J 3 bases, leaving 6 bases between the germline ends. This CDR3 region has 13 residues. Germline assignment: CDR1 SGHTA and CDR2 FQGTGA. The CDR3: CASSLTVDYEQYF. CDR3 DNA sequence: TGTGCCAGCAGCTTAACCGTAGACTACGAGCAGTACTTC.

The V gene is TRBV19, the J gene TRBJ1-2; D not certain. Germline loops: CDR1 LNHDA, CDR2 SQIVND (reference sequence). The CDR3 runs 14 residues. Deletions cut 2 bases from V and 0 bases from J, with 7 bases between. The CDR3 sequence: CASSIRGSNYGYTF. CDR3 bases: TGTGCCAGTAGTATACGCGGATCTAACTATGGCTACACCTTC. The full variable domain, rest sourced from reference TRBV19 and TRBJ1-2, is DGGITQSPKYLFRKEGQNVTLSCEQNLNHDAMYWYRQDPGQGLRLIYYSQIVNDFQKGDIAEGYSVSREKKESFPLTVTSAQKNPTAFYLCASSIRGSNYGYTFGSGTRLTVV.

The chain couples TRBV19 to TRBJ2-7, with 11 bases identical to TRBD1. The germline V gene encodes CDR1 LNHDA and CDR2 SQIVND (reference sequence). The J segment lost 3 bases and the V segment lost 6 bases, leaving 7 bases of the junction unmatched. The CDR3 has 15 amino acids. The DNA for the CDR3 is TGTGCCAGTAGCCTGGGACAGGGGGGGATCTACGAGCAGTACTTC. Its translation is CASSLGQGGIYEQYF.

This clone was detected a few times. This chain connects TRBV19 to TRBJ2-1; 10 bases are a match to TRBD2. The CDR3 length is 16 residues. The trim removed 7 bases at V and 3 bases at J, leaving 9 bases unmatched. CDR1 and CDR2 (germline): LNHDA, SQIVND (reference sequence). The CDR3 region is CASNDPGLAIYNEQFF. The CDR3 DNA is TGTGCCAGTAATGATCCGGGACTAGCGATCTACAATGAGCAGTTCTTC.

Only a few counts were recorded for this clone. V gene TRBV27 combines with J gene TRBJ1-2; maybe TRBD1 (5 bases). Germline assignment: CDR1 MNHEY and CDR2 SMNVEV (reference sequence). There are 18 residues in the CDR3. Trimming removed 4 bases at V and 1 base at J, with 22 bases between. CDR3 sequence (DNA): TGTGCCAGCAGTTCTTTGGGATTGGAGGGGAGCCTTAACTATGGCTACACCTTC. This codes for CASSSLGLEGSLNYGYTF.

V and J are TRBV3-1 (or the pseudogene TRBV3-2) and TRBJ1-1; D call uncertain. Germline V lookup: CDR1 LGHDT, CDR2 YNNKEL (reference sequence). The V end was cut by 4 bases, the J end by 8 bases, with 11 bases between. The CDR3 totals 12 residues. CDR3 residues: CASSLNGEEAFF. Here the CDR3 DNA reads TGTGCCAGCAGCCTTAACGGGGAGGAAGCTTTCTTT.

This clone occurred a few times. The V gene is TRBV7-8, the J gene TRBJ2-2, with 9 bases fitting TRBD1. Germline V gene sequence: CDR1 SGHVS, CDR2 FQNEAQ. The CDR3 loop spans 17 amino acids. Losses at the gene ends were 2 bases for V and 2 bases for J; bases not matched to a gene: 6. CDR3: CASSLSTGGINTGELFF. CDR3 nucleotides: TGTGCCAGCAGCTTATCAACAGGGGGCATCAACACCGGGGAGCTGTTTTTT.

The chain links TRBV10-1 to TRBJ2-3; the D gene is possibly TRBD2 (6 bases). With 6 bases removed from V and 0 bases from J, the gap between germline ends came to 16 bases. CDR1 is WNHNN and CDR2 is SYGVQD in the germline V gene (reference sequence). The CDR3 length is 16 residues. The CDR3 DNA reads as TGCGCCAGCAGCCTCTACCCGGGGACTAGCACAGATACGCAGTATTTT. As protein: CASSLYPGTSTDTQYF.